A single sample gave rise to the 2 T cell receptor beta chains below, sequenced in a study of shared clonotypes between healthy human individuals. As defined, naive CD8 cells were CD45RO-negative and positively selected for CCR7, with terminally differentiated effector memory CD45RA+ cells excluded. The table came from immunoSEQ multiplex PCR; TCRdb's copy has only in-frame clones and leaves some out. Here the sample spans millions of clones, about 95% being singletons. Sequenced sample: naive CD8+ T cells sorted from blood. The receptor source for this set is a man aged 18-30 years in good health.

The chain links TRBV5-1 to TRBJ2-7; possibly TRBD1 for D (5 bases). V lost 0 bases and J 5 bases, leaving 9 bases between the germline ends. The CDR3 has 13 residues. Germline loops: CDR1 SGHRS, CDR2 YFSETQ. The CDR3 region has the DNA TGCGCCAGCAGCTTGGGGGGCTTAAACGAGCAGTACTTC. Encoded protein: CASSLGGLNEQYF.

With respect to this clone: Within the sample, other DNA sequences also encode this same CDR3. J is TRBJ2-7 and V is TRBV19, with 9 bases matching TRBD1. V shed 5 bases and J 2 bases; nucleotides not matched to a gene: 4. The CDR3 spans 14 residues. Germline-derived CDR1 and CDR2 are LNHDA and SQIVND (reference sequence). The CDR3 DNA reads TGTGCCAGTAGTTCCGGACAGGGGCCCTACGAGCAGTACTTC. The encoded protein is CASSSGQGPYEQYF. Complete variable domain (other parts from reference TRBV19 and TRBJ2-7): DGGITQSPKYLFRKEGQNVTLSCEQNLNHDAMYWYRQDPGQGLRLIYYSQIVNDFQKGDIAEGYSVSREKKESFPLTVTSAQKNPTAFYLCASSSGQGPYEQYFGPGTRLTVT.